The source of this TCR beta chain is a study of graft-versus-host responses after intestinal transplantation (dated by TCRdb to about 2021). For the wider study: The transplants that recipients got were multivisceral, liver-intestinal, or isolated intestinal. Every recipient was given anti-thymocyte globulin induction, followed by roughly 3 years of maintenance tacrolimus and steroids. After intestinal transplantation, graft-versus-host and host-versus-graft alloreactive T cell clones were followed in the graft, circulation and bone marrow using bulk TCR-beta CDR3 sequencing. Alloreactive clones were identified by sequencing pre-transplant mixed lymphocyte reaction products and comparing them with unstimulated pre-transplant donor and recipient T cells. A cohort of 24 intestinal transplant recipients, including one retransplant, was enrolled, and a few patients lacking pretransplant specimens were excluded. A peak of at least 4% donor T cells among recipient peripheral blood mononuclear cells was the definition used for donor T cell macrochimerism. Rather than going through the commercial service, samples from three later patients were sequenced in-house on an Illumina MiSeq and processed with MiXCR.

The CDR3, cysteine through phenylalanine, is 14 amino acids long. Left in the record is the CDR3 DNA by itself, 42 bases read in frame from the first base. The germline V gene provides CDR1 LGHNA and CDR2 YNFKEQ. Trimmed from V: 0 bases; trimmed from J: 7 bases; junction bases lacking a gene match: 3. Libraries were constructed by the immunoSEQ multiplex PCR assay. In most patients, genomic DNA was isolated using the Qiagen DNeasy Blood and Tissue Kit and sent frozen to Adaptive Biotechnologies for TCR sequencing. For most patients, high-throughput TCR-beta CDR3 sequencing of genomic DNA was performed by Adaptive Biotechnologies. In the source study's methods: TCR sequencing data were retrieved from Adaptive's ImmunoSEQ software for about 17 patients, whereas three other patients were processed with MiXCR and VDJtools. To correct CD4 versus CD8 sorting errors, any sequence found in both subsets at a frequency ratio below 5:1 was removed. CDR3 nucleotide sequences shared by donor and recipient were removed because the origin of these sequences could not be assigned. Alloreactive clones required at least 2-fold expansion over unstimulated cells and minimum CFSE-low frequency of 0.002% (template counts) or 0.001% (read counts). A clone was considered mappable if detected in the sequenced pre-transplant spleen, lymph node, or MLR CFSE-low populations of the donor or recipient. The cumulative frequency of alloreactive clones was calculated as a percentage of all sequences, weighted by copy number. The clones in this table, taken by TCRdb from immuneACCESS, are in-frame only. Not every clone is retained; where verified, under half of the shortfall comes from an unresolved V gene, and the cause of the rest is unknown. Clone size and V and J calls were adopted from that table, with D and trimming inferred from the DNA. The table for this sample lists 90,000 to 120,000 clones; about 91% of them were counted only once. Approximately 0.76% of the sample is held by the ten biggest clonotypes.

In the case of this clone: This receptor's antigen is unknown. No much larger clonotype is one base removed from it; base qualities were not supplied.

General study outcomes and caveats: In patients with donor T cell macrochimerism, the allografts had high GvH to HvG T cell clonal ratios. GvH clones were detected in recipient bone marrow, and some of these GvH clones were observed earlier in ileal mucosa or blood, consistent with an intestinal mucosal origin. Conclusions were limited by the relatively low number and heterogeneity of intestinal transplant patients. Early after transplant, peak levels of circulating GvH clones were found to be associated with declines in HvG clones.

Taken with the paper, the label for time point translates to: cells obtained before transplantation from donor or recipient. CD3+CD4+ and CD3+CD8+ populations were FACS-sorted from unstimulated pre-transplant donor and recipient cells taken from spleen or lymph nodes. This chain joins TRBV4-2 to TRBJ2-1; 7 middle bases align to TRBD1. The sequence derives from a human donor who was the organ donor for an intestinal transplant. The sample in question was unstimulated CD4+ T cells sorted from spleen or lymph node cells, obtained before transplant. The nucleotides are TGTGCCAGCAGCCAAGAGGACAGGTCTAATGAGCAGTTCTTC. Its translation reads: CASSQEDRSNEQFF.